This passage covers 2 T cell receptor beta chains from one sample sequenced in a study of blood T cell repertoires in COVID-19. The protocol was immunoSEQ multiplex PCR, while the TCRdb copy is restricted to in-frame clones and leaves out a portion. The top ten hold under 15% of the sample, which has roughly 130,000 clones, roughly 84% seen once. Sequenced sample: peripheral blood. Receptors originate from a woman in her 30s who had recovered from COVID-19.

The V gene is TRBV2, the J gene TRBJ1-2; 7 positions agree with TRBD1. Germline trimming cut 6 bases from V and 4 bases from J; bases unmatched to any gene: 5. This CDR3 is 13 amino acids long. Looked up from germline, CDR1 is SNHLY and CDR2 is FYNNEI. The CDR3 DNA reads as TGTGCCAGCAGGGCCGGGACAGCCTATGGCTACACCTTC. It is translated as CASRAGTAYGYTF.

This chain joins TRBV19 and TRBJ1-5, with D possibly matching TRBD1 (5 bases). Trimming removed 6 bases at V and 3 bases at J, with 21 bases between. Germline values: CDR1 LNHDA, CDR2 SQIVND (reference sequence). The CDR3 has 17 residues. CDR3 residues: CASSTVLQEFNNQPQHF. The CDR3 bases are TGTGCCAGTAGCACGGTTTTACAGGAATTCAACAATCAGCCCCAGCATTTT.